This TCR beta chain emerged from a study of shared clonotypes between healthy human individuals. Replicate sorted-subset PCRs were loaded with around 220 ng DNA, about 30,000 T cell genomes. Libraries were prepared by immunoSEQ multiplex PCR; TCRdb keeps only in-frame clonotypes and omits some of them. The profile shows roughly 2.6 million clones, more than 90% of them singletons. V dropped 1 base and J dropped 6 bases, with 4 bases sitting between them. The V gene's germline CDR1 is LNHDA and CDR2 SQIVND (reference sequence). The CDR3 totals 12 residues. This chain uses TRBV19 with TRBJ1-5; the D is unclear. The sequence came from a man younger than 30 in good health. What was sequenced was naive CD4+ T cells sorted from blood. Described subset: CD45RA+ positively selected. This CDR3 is CASSIGTQPQHF. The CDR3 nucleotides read TGTGCCAGTAGTATAGGGACTCAGCCCCAGCATTTT.